This T cell receptor (beta chain) was captured by sequencing in a study of shared clonotypes between healthy human individuals. Study-wide results and caveats: Sequencing of the sorted subsets was shown by rarefaction to be incomplete despite large depth.

Sequencing was performed with immunoSEQ multiplex PCR; in TCRdb, only in-frame clones are kept and a portion is missing. This repertoire shows a few million clones, 90% to 95% found once; its top ten account for 0.14%. Donors were healthy HIV-negative adults without recent acute infections or vaccinations. The CDR3 runs 18 residues. With regard to this clone: Its cognate antigen is unknown.

This TCR came from a man aged 18 to 30 in good health. The sample consisted of naive CD4+ T cells sorted from blood. This sample's subset: CD45RA+ positively selected. The genes are TRBV21-1 and TRBJ1-5. TRBV21-1 is a documented pseudogene. The CDR3 nucleotides read TGTGCCAGCGGGGGGATAGGACGTAGATGCAATAGCAATCAGCCCCAGCATTTT. Protein product: CASGGIGRRCNSNQPQHF.